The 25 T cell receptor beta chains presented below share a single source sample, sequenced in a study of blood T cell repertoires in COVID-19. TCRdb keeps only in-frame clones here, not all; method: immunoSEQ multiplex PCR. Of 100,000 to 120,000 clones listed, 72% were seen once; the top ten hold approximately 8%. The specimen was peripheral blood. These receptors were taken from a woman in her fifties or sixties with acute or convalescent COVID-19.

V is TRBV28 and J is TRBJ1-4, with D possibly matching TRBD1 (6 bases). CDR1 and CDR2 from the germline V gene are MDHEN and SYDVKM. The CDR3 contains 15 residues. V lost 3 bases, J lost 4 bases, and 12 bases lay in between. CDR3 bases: TGTGCCAGCAGTTTTAGCGGGGGGCTTAATGAAAAACTGTTTTTT. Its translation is CASSFSGGLNEKLFF.

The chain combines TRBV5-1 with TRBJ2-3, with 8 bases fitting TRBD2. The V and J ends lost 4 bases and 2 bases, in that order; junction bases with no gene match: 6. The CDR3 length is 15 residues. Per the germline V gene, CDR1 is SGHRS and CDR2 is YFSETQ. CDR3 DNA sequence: TGCGCCAGCAGCCCGGGGGGGGGCCCCACAGATACGCAGTATTTT. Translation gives CASSPGGGPTDTQYF.

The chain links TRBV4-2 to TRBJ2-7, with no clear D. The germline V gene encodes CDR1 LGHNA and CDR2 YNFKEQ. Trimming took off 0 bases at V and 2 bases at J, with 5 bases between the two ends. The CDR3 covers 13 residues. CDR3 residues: CASSQEETYEQYF. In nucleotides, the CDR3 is TGTGCCAGCAGCCAAGAGGAGACCTACGAGCAGTACTTC.

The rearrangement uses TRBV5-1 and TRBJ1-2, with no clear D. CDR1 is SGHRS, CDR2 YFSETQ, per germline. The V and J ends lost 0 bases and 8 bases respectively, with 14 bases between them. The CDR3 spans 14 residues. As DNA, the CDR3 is TGCGCCAGCAGCTTGGCCCTGAGTAATGAAGGCTACACCTTC. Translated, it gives CASSLALSNEGYTF.

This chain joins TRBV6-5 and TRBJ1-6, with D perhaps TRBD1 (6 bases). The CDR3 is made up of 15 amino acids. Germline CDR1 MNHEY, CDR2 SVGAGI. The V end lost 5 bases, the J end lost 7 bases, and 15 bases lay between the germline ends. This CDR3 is CASSTPGQGNSPLHF. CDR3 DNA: TGTGCCAGCAGTACTCCGGGACAAGGCAATTCACCCCTCCACTTT.

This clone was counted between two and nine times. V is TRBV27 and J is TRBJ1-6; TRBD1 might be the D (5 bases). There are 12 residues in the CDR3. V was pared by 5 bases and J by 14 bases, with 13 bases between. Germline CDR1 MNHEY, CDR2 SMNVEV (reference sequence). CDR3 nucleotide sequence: TGTGCCAGCAGTGACCAGGGACTTGCCCTCCACTTT. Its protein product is CASSDQGLALHF.

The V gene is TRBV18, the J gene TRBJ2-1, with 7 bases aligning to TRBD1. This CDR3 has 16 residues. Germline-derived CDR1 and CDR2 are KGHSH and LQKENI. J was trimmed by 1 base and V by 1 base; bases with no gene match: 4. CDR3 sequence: CASSPRQTGSYNEQFF. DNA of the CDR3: TGTGCCAGCTCACCACGGCAGACAGGGTCCTACAATGAGCAGTTCTTC. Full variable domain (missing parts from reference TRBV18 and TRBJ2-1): NAGVMQNPRHLVRRRGQEARLRCSPMKGHSHVYWYRQLPEEGLKFMVYLQKENIIDESGMPKERFSAEFPKEGPSILRIQQVVRGDSAAYFCASSPRQTGSYNEQFFGPGTRLTVL.

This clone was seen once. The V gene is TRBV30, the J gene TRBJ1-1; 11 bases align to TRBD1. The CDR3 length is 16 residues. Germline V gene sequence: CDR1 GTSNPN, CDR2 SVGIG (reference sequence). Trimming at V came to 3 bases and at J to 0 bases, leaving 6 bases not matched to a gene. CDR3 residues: CAWSTRTGGLNTEAFF. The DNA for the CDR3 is TGTGCCTGGAGCACCCGGACAGGGGGCCTGAACACTGAAGCTTTCTTT.

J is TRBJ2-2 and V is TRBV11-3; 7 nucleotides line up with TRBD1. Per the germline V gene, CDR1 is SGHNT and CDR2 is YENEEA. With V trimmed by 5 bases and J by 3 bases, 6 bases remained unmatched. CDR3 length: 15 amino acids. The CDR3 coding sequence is TGTGCCAGCAGCCCCCGACAGGGACACACCGGGGAGCTGTTTTTT. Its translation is CASSPRQGHTGELFF.

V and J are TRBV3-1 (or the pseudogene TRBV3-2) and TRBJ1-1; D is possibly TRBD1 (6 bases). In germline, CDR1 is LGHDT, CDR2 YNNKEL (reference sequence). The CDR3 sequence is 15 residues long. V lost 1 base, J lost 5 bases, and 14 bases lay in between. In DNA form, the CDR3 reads TGTGCCAGCAGCCAAGGTTCCAGGGGAGGGACTGAAGCTTTCTTT. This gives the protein CASSQGSRGGTEAFF.

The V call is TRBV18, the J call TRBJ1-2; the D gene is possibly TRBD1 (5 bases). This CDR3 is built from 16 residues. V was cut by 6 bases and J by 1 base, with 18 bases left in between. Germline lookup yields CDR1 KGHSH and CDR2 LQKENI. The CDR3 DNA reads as TGTGCCAGCTCCCTAGGCGGGGCAGGGAGTAACTATGGCTACACCTTC. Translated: CASSLGGAGSNYGYTF.

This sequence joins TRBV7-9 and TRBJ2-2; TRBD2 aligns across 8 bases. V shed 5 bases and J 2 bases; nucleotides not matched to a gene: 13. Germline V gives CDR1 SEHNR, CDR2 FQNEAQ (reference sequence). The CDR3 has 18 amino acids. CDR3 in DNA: TGTGCCAGCAGCCCCCCCCCGCGGCTAGCGGGTAACACCGGGGAGCTGTTTTTT. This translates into CASSPPPRLAGNTGELFF.

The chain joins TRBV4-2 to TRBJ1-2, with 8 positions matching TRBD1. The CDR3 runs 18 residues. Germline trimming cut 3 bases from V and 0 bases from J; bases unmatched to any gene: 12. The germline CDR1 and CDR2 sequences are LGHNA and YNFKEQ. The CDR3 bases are TGTGCCAGCAGCCATCCAAACCCGACGGACAGGGCTAACTATGGCTACACCTTC. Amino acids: CASSHPNPTDRANYGYTF.

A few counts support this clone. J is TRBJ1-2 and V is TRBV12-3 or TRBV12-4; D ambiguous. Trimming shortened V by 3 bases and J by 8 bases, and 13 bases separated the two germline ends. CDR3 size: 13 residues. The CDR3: CASSFTGVRGYTF. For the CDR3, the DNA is TGTGCCAGCAGTTTTACGGGAGTTCGGGGCTACACCTTC.

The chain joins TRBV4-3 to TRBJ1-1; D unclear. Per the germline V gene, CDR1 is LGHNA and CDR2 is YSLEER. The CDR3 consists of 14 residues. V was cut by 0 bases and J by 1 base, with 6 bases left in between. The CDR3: CASSQDWQNTEAFF. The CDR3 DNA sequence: TGCGCCAGCAGCCAAGATTGGCAGAACACTGAAGCTTTCTTT.

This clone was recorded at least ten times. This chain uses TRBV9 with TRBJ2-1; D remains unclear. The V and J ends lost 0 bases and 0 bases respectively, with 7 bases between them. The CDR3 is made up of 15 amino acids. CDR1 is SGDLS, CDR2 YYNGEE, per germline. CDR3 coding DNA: TGTGCCAGCAGCGTAGTCCCCCTCTCCTACAATGAGCAGTTCTTC. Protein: CASSVVPLSYNEQFF.

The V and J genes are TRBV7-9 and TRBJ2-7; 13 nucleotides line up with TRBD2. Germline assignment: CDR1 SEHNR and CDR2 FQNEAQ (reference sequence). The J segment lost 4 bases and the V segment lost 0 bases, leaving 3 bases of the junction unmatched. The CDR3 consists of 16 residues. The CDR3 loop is CASSLATSGGAYEQYF. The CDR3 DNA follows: TGTGCCAGCAGCTTAGCCACTAGCGGGGGGGCTTACGAGCAGTACTTC.

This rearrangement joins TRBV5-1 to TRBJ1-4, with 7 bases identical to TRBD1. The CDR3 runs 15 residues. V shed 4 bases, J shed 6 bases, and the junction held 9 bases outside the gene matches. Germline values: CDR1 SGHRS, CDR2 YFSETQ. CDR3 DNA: TGCGCCAGCAGCCCCTGGGGGACAGATGATGAAAAACTGTTTTTT. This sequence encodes CASSPWGTDDEKLFF. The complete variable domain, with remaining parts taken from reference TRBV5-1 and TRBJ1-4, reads KAGVTQTPRYLIKTRGQQVTLSCSPISGHRSVSWYQQTPGQGLQFLFEYFSETQRNKGNFPGRFSGRQFSNSRSEMNVSTLELGDSALYLCASSPWGTDDEKLFFGSGTQLSVL.

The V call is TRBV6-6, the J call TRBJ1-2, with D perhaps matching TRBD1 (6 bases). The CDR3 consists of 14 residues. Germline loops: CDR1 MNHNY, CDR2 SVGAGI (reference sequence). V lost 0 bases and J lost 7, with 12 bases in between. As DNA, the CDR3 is TGTGCCAGCAGTTACTCGACAGGAACCTCTGGCTACACCTTC. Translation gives CASSYSTGTSGYTF.

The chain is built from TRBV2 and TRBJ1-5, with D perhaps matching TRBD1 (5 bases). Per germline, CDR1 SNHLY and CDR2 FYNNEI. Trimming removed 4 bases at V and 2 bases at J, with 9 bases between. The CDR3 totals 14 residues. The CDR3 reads CASSGGGGNQPQHF. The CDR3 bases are TGTGCCAGCAGTGGTGGGGGGGGCAATCAGCCCCAGCATTTT.

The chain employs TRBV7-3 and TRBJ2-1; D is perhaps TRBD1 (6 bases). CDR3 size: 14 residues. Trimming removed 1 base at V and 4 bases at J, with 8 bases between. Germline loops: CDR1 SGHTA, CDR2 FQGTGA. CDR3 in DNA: TGTGCCAGCAGCTTAAATGGACAGTACAATGAGCAGTTCTTC. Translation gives CASSLNGQYNEQFF.

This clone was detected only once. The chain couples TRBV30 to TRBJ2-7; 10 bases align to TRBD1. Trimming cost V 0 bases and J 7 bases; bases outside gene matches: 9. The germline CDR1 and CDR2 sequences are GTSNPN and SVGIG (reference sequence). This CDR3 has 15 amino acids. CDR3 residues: CAWSVGTGAKDEQYF. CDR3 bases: TGTGCCTGGAGTGTAGGGACAGGGGCTAAAGATGAGCAGTACTTC. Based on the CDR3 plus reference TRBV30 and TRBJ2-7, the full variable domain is SQTIHQWPATLVQPVGSPLSLECTVEGTSNPNLYWYRQAAGRGLQLLFYSVGIGQISSEVPQNLSASRPQDRQFILSSKKLLLSDSGFYLCAWSVGTGAKDEQYFGPGTRLTVT.

The CDR3 sequence is CASSPPAQGYEQYF. The CDR3 coding sequence is TGTGCCAGCTCACCACCCGCGCAGGGCTACGAGCAGTACTTC. The chain carries TRBV18 and TRBJ2-7; a possible D gene is TRBD1 (5 bases). This CDR3 contains 14 residues. Trimming shortened V by 0 bases and J by 3 bases, and 9 bases separated the two germline ends. CDR1 is KGHSH and CDR2 is LQKENI in the germline V gene.

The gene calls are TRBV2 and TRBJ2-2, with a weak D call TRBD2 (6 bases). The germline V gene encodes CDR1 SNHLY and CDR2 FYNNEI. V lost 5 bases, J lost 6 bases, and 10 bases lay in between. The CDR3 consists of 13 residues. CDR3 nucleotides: TGTGCCAGCAGTCCCGGGGGTCCCGGGGAGCTGTTTTTT. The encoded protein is CASSPGGPGELFF.

The CDR3 nucleotides are TGTGCCAGCAGCTTAGGTGGCTCTAACTATGGCTACACCTTC. This encodes CASSLGGSNYGYTF. V and J are TRBV11-1 and TRBJ1-2; no definite D call. The CDR3 is 14 amino acids. Trimming stripped 1 base from V and 0 bases from J, with 6 bases between. The V gene's germline CDR1 is SGHAT and CDR2 FQDESV (reference sequence).